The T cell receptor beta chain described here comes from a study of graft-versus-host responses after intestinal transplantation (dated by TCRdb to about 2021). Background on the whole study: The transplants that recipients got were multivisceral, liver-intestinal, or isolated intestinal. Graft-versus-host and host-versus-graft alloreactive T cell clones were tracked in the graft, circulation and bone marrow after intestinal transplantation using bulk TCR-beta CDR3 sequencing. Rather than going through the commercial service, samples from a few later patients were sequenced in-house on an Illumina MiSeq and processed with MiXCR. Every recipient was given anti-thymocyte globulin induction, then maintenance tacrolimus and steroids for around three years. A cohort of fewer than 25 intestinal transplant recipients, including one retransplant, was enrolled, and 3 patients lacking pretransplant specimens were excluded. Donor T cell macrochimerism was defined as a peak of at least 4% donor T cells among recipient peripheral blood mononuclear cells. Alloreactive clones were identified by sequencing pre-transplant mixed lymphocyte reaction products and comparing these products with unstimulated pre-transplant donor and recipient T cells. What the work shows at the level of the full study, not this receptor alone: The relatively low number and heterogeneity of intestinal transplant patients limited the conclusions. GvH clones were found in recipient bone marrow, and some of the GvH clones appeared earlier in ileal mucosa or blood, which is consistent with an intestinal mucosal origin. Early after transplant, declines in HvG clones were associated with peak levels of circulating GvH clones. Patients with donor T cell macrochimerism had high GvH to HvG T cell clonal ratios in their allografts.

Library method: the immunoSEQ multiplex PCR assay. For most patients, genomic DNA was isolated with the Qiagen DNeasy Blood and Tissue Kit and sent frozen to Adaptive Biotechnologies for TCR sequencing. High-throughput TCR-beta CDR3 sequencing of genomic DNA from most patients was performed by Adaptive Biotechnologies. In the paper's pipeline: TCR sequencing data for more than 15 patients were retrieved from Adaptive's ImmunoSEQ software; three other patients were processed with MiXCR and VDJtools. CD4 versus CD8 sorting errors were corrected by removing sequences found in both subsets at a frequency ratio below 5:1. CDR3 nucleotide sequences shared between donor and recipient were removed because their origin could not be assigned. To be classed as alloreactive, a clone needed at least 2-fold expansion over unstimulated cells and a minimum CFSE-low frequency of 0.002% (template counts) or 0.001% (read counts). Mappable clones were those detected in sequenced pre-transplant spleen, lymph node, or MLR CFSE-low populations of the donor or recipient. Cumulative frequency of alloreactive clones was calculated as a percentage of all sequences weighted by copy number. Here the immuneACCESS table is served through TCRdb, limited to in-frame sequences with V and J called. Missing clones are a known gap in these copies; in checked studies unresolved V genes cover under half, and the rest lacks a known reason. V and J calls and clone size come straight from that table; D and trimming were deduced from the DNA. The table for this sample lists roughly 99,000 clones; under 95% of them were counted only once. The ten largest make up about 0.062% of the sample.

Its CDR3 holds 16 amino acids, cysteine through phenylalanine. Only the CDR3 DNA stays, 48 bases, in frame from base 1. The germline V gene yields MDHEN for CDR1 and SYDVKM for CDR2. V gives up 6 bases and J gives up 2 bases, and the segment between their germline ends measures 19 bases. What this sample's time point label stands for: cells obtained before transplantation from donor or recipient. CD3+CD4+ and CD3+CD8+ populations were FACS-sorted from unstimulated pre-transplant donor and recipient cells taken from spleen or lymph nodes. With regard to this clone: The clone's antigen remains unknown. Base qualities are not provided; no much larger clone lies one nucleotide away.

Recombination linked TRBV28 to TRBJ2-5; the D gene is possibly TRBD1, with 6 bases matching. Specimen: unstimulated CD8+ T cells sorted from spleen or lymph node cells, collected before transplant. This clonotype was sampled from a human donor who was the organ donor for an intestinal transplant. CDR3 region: CASRTTGNGLQETQYF. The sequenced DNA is TGTGCCAGCAGAACTACAGGGAACGGATTACAAGAGACCCAGTACTTC.